This T cell receptor (beta chain) emerged from a study of control samples from healthy donors and cancer patients (dated by TCRdb to between 2020 and 2021). This clone was seen more than once but under ten times. It lacks a known antigen. One base away there is no much larger clone; base qualities are not given. After removal of 1 base from V and 0 bases from J, the junction retains 13 bases not matched to a gene. In the germline V gene, CDR1 corresponds to MGHRA and CDR2 to YSYEKL. The CDR3 goes from the cysteine to the phenylalanine over 19 residues. The only DNA kept is the CDR3, 57 bases in frame from the first base. The library was built by means of the immunoSEQ multiplex PCR assay. Imported from immuneACCESS, the table was reduced by TCRdb to in-frame sequences with V and J called. These copies leave out some clones; in studies compared against another copy, an unresolved V gene accounts for under half, and the cause of the remainder is not known. Within this sample are 53,000 or so clones, with approximately 86% of them counted one time only. Roughly 13% of the sample is held by the ten biggest clonotypes.

Here the chain combines TRBV4-1 and TRBJ1-1, and TRBD1 matches 8 of the central bases. The sequence came from a man aged 60-69 years with head and neck cancer. Sequencing used PBMCs. Here is the DNA: TGCGCCAGCAGCCAAGGAAGACAGGGGTTAAGTGCGGTGAACACTGAAGCTTTCTTT. Its amino acids are CASSQGRQGLSAVNTEAFF.